One and the same sample provided the 5 T cell receptor beta chains below, sequenced in a study of T cell responses to AZD1222 COVID-19 vaccine. Generated by immunoSEQ multiplex PCR, the TCRdb table keeps only in-frame clones and is missing some. Of roughly 150,000 clones in the sample, just under 95% were seen once. This specimen was peripheral blood, taken on day 0 of AZD1222 vaccination. The receptors here all came from an adult in good health.

The rearrangement joins TRBV10-1 to TRBJ1-2, with D unclear. The CDR3 totals 15 residues. Trimming took off 2 bases at V and 3 bases at J, with 13 bases between the two ends. Per the germline V gene, CDR1 is WNHNN and CDR2 is SYGVQD (reference sequence). The CDR3 nucleotides read TGCGCCAGCAGTGAGGATCCCTCGAGGTACTATGGCTACACCTTC. This translates into CASSEDPSRYYGYTF.

The chain employs TRBV12-3 or TRBV12-4 and TRBJ1-5; a weak D match, TRBD1 (5 bases). Between the trimmed V and J ends, which lost 6 bases and 3 bases, there was a span of 9 bases. CDR3 size: 13 residues. In nucleotides, the CDR3 is TGTGCCAGCAGCGGGGCACTCAATCAGCCCCAGCATTTT. It translates to CASSGALNQPQHF.

This chain uses TRBV6-4 with TRBJ1-1; D unclear. Germline V lookup: CDR1 MRHNA, CDR2 SNTAGT. Trimming left V 8 bases short and J 1 base short, with 11 bases between. The CDR3 has 13 residues. This chain's CDR3 is CASAVTPNTEAFF. CDR3 in DNA: TGTGCCAGCGCGGTTACCCCGAACACTGAAGCTTTCTTT.

J is TRBJ1-1 and V is TRBV25-1; no clear D. Germline V CDR1 and CDR2: MGHDK, SYGVNS. The CDR3 has 15 residues. V dropped 6 bases and J dropped 0 bases, with 14 bases sitting between them. The CDR3 coding sequence is TGTGCCAGCAGCTCATCGTGGCCGATGAACACTGAAGCTTTCTTT. Translating gives CASSSSWPMNTEAFF. The whole variable domain, remainder taken from reference TRBV25-1 and TRBJ1-1, is EADIYQTPRYLVIGTGKKITLECSQTMGHDKMYWYQQDPGMELHLIHYSYGVNSTEKGDLSSESTVSRIRTEHFPLTLESARPSHTSQYLCASSSSWPMNTEAFFGQGTRLTVV.

The chain is built from TRBV5-6 and TRBJ1-2, with D possibly TRBD1 on 6 matching bases. Germline V gives CDR1 SGHDT, CDR2 YYEEEE. The germline V and J ends were trimmed by 2 bases and 5 bases, with 16 bases remaining between them. The length of the CDR3 is 15 residues. In DNA, the CDR3 is TGTGCCAGCAGCTTTTTAACGACAGGACTTTATGGCTACACCTTC. Protein sequence: CASSFLTTGLYGYTF.